Following are 20 T cell receptor beta chains from one sample sequenced in a study of cytomegalovirus exposure and HLA in healthy donors. PCR involved 60 Vbeta and 13 Jbeta primers. This table comes from immunoSEQ multiplex PCR, and its TCRdb copy is limited to in-frame clones, with some not included. The data contain 100,000 to 150,000 clones, roughly 82% of them singletons. The sequenced sample consisted of PBMCs. All receptors come from a man aged 45-60 years in good health and CMV-seronegative.

The rearrangement links TRBV2 to TRBJ2-7, with a weak D call TRBD2 (6 bases). CDR1 is SNHLY and CDR2 is FYNNEI in the germline V gene. V gave up 5 bases and J gave up 0 bases, with 11 bases separating them. The length of the CDR3 is 14 residues. The CDR3 sequence: CASSRRLDSYEQYF. The DNA for the CDR3 is TGTGCCAGCAGTCGGCGACTAGACTCCTACGAGCAGTACTTC.

A remark on this clone: This specimen includes other DNA sequences encoding the same CDR3. V usage is TRBV15 and J usage is TRBJ2-7, with TRBD2 matching over 8 bases. Germline CDR1 reads LNHNV; CDR2 reads YYDKDF (reference sequence). With V trimmed by 3 bases and J by 2 bases, 6 bases remained unmatched. The CDR3 length is 15 residues. CDR3 region: CATSSGGGLTYEQYF. The CDR3 DNA sequence: TGTGCCACCAGCAGCGGCGGGGGGCTCACCTACGAGCAGTACTTC. Looking up the rest from reference TRBV15 and TRBJ2-7 gives the full variable domain: DAMVIQNPRYQVTQFGKPVTLSCSQTLNHNVMYWYQQKSSQAPKLLFHYYDKDFNNEADTPDNFQSRRPNTSFCFLDIRSPGLGDTAMYLCATSSGGGLTYEQYFGPGTRLTVT.

The gene calls are TRBV7-8 and TRBJ2-7, with 9 bases aligning to TRBD1. This CDR3 spans 17 amino acids. V lost 2 bases, J lost 5 bases, and 13 bases stayed unmatched. Germline V gene data show CDR1 as SGHVS and CDR2 as FQNEAQ. The CDR3: CASSLHPPGQGFHEQYF. The CDR3 DNA is TGTGCCAGCAGCTTACATCCTCCGGGACAGGGTTTCCACGAGCAGTACTTC.

The DNA of the CDR3 is TGTGCCAGCAGTGAAGGGTGGGACTCGAACTATGGCTACACCTTC. It encodes CASSEGWDSNYGYTF. This sequence joins TRBV2 and TRBJ1-2; D may be TRBD1 (5 bases). This CDR3 is 15 amino acids long. Germline V lookup: CDR1 SNHLY, CDR2 FYNNEI. The V end lost 1 base, the J end lost 2 bases, and 11 bases lay between the germline ends.

This clone came up once. The chain recombines TRBV4-3 with TRBJ1-6, with TRBD1 identical over 8 bases. This CDR3 has 15 residues. Germline V lookup: CDR1 LGHNA, CDR2 YSLEER. With V trimmed by 6 bases and J by 8 bases, 9 bases remained unmatched. The CDR3 nucleotides are TGCGCCAGCAGTATCGACAGGGGACAATATTCACCCCTCCACTTT. This gives the protein CASSIDRGQYSPLHF.

For the CDR3, the DNA is TGTGCCAGTCGGACAGATACCTACGAGCAGTACTTC. This gives the protein CASRTDTYEQYF. The gene calls are TRBV2 and TRBJ2-7; D possibly corresponds to TRBD1 (6 bases). The V end lost 9 bases, the J end lost 2 bases, and 11 bases lay between the germline ends. The CDR3 covers 12 residues. CDR1 is SNHLY, CDR2 FYNNEI, per germline. Full variable domain (rest looked up from reference TRBV2 and TRBJ2-7): EPEVTQTPSHQVTQMGQEVILRCVPISNHLYFYWYRQILGQKVEFLVSFYNNEISEKSEIFDDQFSVERPDGSNFTLKIRSTKLEDSAMYFCASRTDTYEQYFGPGTRLTVT.

This clone occurred once. The chain couples TRBV11-2 to TRBJ1-6; possibly TRBD1 for D (5 bases). V dropped 2 bases and J dropped 10 bases, with 18 bases sitting between them. The CDR3 is made up of 16 amino acids. The germline CDR1 and CDR2 sequences are SGHAT and FQNNGV. The CDR3 reads CASSLTPSAGLSPLHF. The DNA for the CDR3 is TGTGCCAGCAGCTTAACTCCCTCCGCAGGGCTCTCACCCCTCCACTTT.

The rearrangement joins TRBV2 to TRBJ1-2; 8 nucleotides align to TRBD1. Germline-derived CDR1 and CDR2 are SNHLY and FYNNEI. The CDR3 has 14 residues. J was trimmed by 2 bases and V by 4 bases; bases with no gene match: 3. CDR3 amino acids: CASSVQGANYGYTF. CDR3 sequence (DNA): TGTGCCAGCAGTGTCCAGGGGGCGAACTATGGCTACACCTTC.

The rearrangement links TRBV5-1 to TRBJ1-1, with D possibly matching TRBD1 (6 bases). Trimming cost V 6 bases and J 1 base, with 10 bases left between them. Per the germline V gene, CDR1 is SGHRS and CDR2 is YFSETQ. The CDR3 is 13 residues long. Here the CDR3 reads CASKEQGNTEAFF. DNA for the CDR3: TGCGCCAGCAAGGAACAGGGGAACACTGAAGCTTTCTTT.

This clone appeared a few times. V is TRBV19 and J is TRBJ1-3, with D perhaps matching TRBD1 (6 bases). V lost 3 bases and J 4 bases, leaving 28 bases between the germline ends. Germline loops: CDR1 LNHDA, CDR2 SQIVND (reference sequence). The CDR3 extends over 20 amino acids. As DNA, the CDR3 is TGTGCCAGTAGTATTATGGGACATTCAGTTTCGGTGCCCGAGGGAAACACCATATATTTT. Residues: CASSIMGHSVSVPEGNTIYF.

V is TRBV9 and J is TRBJ1-1; TRBD1 matches 8 bases. J was trimmed by 3 bases and V by 6 bases; bases with no gene match: 7. Germline V lookup: CDR1 SGDLS, CDR2 YYNGEE. This CDR3 has 14 residues. The CDR3 DNA reads TGTGCCAGCAACCCCGGGACAGGCTACACTGAAGCTTTCTTT. This codes for CASNPGTGYTEAFF. Variable domain in full (rest from reference TRBV9 and TRBJ1-1): DSGVTQTPKHLITATGQRVTLRCSPRSGDLSVYWYQQSLDQGLQFLIQYYNGEERAKGNILERFSAQQFPDLHSELNLSSLELGDSALYFCASNPGTGYTEAFFGQGTRLTVV.

The genes are TRBV18 and TRBJ2-3; D is perhaps TRBD2 (6 bases). Germline lookup yields CDR1 KGHSH and CDR2 LQKENI. The CDR3 sequence is 12 residues long. The V and J ends lost 6 bases and 4 bases respectively, with 8 bases between them. The CDR3 nucleotides read TGTGCCAGCTCTCGGGGGTCAGATACGCAGTATTTT. Translating it yields CASSRGSDTQYF.

The rearrangement joins TRBV4-2 to TRBJ2-7, with a weak D call TRBD1 (5 bases). Trimming removed 1 base from V and 0 bases from J, with 10 bases in between. CDR1 is LGHNA, CDR2 YNFKEQ, per germline. CDR3 length: 15 residues. The CDR3 spells CASSQGGADSYEQYF. For the CDR3, the DNA is TGTGCCAGCAGCCAAGGTGGGGCGGACTCCTACGAGCAGTACTTC.

The chain links TRBV7-3 to TRBJ2-3; D is ambiguous. Trimming removed 1 base at V and 1 base at J, with 12 bases between. The CDR3 extends over 16 amino acids. CDR1 SGHTA and CDR2 FQGTGA come from the germline V gene. Written as DNA, the CDR3 is TGTGCCAGCAGCTTAAACCACGGAGAGGGCACAGATACGCAGTATTTT. As protein: CASSLNHGEGTDTQYF.

The chain links TRBV5-1 to TRBJ2-1, with a weak D call TRBD2 (5 bases). The CDR3 spans 16 residues. Between the trimmed V and J ends, which lost 0 bases and 3 bases, there was a span of 13 bases. The germline V gene has CDR1 SGHRS and CDR2 YFSETQ. The CDR3 here is CASSLEGAPNYNEQFF. The DNA for the CDR3 is TGCGCCAGCAGCTTGGAGGGAGCCCCAAACTACAATGAGCAGTTCTTC.

The V call is TRBV5-1, the J call TRBJ2-2, with a possible D match to TRBD2 (5 bases). This CDR3 comprises 16 residues. V was pared by 1 base and J by 5 bases, with 15 bases between. Germline CDR1 and CDR2: SGHRS and YFSETQ. CDR3 sequence reads: CASSLQWVSETGELFF. Written as DNA, the CDR3 is TGCGCCAGCAGCTTGCAGTGGGTTAGCGAGACCGGGGAGCTGTTTTTT.

The J gene is TRBJ2-1, the V gene TRBV11-2, with TRBD1 identical over 7 bases. Germline CDR1 and CDR2: SGHAT and FQNNGV. There are 15 residues in the CDR3. V shed 5 bases and J 6 bases; nucleotides not matched to a gene: 10. The CDR3 coding sequence is TGTGCCAGCAGCCCAGGACAGGTTAGAGCCAATGAGCAGTTCTTC. Encoded protein: CASSPGQVRANEQFF.

V gene TRBV4-1 combines with J gene TRBJ2-2; 8 bases are shared with TRBD2. Looked up from germline, CDR1 is MGHRA and CDR2 is YSYEKL. Trimming cost V 4 bases and J 7 bases; bases outside gene matches: 11. The length of the CDR3 is 16 residues. The CDR3 sequence: CASSRGLAGRFGELFF. The CDR3, as DNA: TGCGCCAGCAGCCGCGGACTAGCCGGGAGGTTCGGGGAGCTGTTTTTT.

The chain joins TRBV30 to TRBJ1-1; D may be TRBD1 (6 bases). The germline CDR1 and CDR2 sequences are GTSNPN and SVGIG (reference sequence). CDR3 size: 10 residues. Trimming cost V 3 bases and J 7 bases, with 6 bases left between them. The CDR3 bases are TGTGCCTGGAGCAGGGGTGAAGCTTTCTTT. This translates into CAWSRGEAFF.

The genes are TRBV30 and TRBJ1-6; possibly TRBD1 for D (6 bases). CDR3 size: 15 residues. V dropped 2 bases and J dropped 5 bases, with 13 bases sitting between them. The V gene's germline CDR1 is GTSNPN and CDR2 SVGIG (reference sequence). The CDR3 DNA reads as TGTGCCTGGAGTCCTCCCGACAGGCATAATTCACCCCTCCACTTT. As protein: CAWSPPDRHNSPLHF.